The entry below gives a single T cell receptor beta chain sequence along with its context. What it recognizes is unknown. Clones were sequenced by immunoSEQ multiplex PCR, and TCRdb holds only the in-frame ones, with some missing. This sample has over 55,000 clones; roughly 76% occur once, and the top ten carry about 3.5%. V lost 2 bases to trimming and J lost 5 bases, with 12 bases between them. There are 13 residues in the CDR3. The germline V gene encodes CDR1 GTSNPN and CDR2 SVGIG (reference sequence). Antigen-specific CD4+ T cell clonotypes were called by their expansion after viral peptide-pool culture in ViraFEST. Researchers isolated CD4+ T cells once roughly nine days of culture had elapsed. Nucleocapsid antibody tests were negative, and the vaccine recipients had no prior SARS-CoV-2 infection. At days 3 and 7, half of the medium was exchanged for IL-2 medium. These data come from a study of vaccination effects on CD4 cells after COVID-19. For the study at large: Either the mRNA-1273 or the BNT162b2 vaccine was given to participants as two doses.

The TCR comes from a human donor who received a COVID-19 vaccine. The sample was CD4+ T cells from PBMCs cultured with HCoV-OC43 spike peptides, taken before COVID-19 vaccination. Subset defined: HCoV-OC43 spike overlapping peptide pool stimulation. V is TRBV30 and J is TRBJ2-5, with a possible D match to TRBD1 (6 bases). The CDR3 protein is CAWSPGAVETQYF. The CDR3 DNA is TGTGCCTGGAGTCCAGGGGCCGTGGAGACCCAGTACTTC.